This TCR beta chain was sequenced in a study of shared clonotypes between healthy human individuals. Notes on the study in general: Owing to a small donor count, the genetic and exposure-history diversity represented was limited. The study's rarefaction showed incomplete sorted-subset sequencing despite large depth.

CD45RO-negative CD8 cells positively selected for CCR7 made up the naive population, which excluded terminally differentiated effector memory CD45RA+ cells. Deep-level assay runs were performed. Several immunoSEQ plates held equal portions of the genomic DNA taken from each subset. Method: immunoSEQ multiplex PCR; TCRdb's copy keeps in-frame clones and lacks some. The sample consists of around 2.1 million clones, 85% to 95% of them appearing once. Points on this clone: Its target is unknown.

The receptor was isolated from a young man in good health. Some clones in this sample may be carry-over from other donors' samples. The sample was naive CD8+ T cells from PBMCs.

The DNA for the CDR3 is TGTGCCAGCAGTTCTCACCCCGGGACAGGGGTAGAAAAACTGTTTTTT. The encoded protein is CASSSHPGTGVEKLFF. J is TRBJ1-4 and V is TRBV27; 10 bases are a match to TRBD1. CDR3 length: 16 residues. V shed 4 bases and J 8 bases; nucleotides not matched to a gene: 10. CDR1 MNHEY and CDR2 SMNVEV come from the germline V gene (reference sequence).